The 20 T cell receptor beta chains below were found in one sample sequenced in a study of shared clonotypes between healthy human individuals. Sequenced by immunoSEQ multiplex PCR; TCRdb stores in-frame clones only, minus some. This sample has approximately 110,000 clones, with around 71% found just once. Sequencing input: memory CD8+ T cells sorted from blood. Subset reported: CD45RO+ cells pooled with CCR7-negative TemRA cells. The receptor set was obtained from a woman aged 25 to 45 in good health.

This chain uses TRBV19 with TRBJ2-1; unclear D gene. Germline CDR1 is LNHDA and CDR2 is SQIVND (reference sequence). V lost 5 bases, J lost 5 bases, and 13 bases lay in between. The CDR3 consists of 14 residues. CDR3 sequence reads: CASSPWVANNEQFF. For the CDR3, the DNA is TGTGCCAGTAGTCCTTGGGTAGCTAACAATGAGCAGTTCTTC.

The rearrangement uses TRBV28 and TRBJ2-1; 11 bases are a match to TRBD2. This CDR3 contains 17 residues. The V and J ends lost 1 base and 8 bases, in that order; junction bases with no gene match: 10. Germline V gives CDR1 MDHEN, CDR2 SYDVKM. In nucleotides, the CDR3 is TGTGCCAGCAGTTTATTAGGGTTTTCACTAGCGGGAGATGAGCAGTTCTTC. Translated, it gives CASSLLGFSLAGDEQFF.

This clone was seen a handful of times. The chain joins TRBV29-1 to TRBJ2-1; D not resolved. V was cut by 7 bases and J by 7 bases, with 8 bases left in between. The CDR3 loop spans 10 amino acids. Germline V CDR1 and CDR2: SQVTM, ANQGSEA. CDR3 amino acids: CSGETNEQFF. The DNA of the CDR3 is TGCAGCGGTGAGACTAATGAGCAGTTCTTC.

The chain recombines TRBV10-1 with TRBJ1-1, with D unclear. CDR1 is WNHNN, CDR2 SYGVQD, per germline (reference sequence). This CDR3 comprises 13 residues. Trimming stripped 1 base from V and 1 base from J, with 4 bases between. CDR3 nucleotides: TGCGCCAGCAGTGAGTGGAGGAACACTGAAGCTTTCTTT. Protein product: CASSEWRNTEAFF.

This chain links TRBV28 with TRBJ1-3, with a tentative D call TRBD1 (5 bases). Deletions cut 6 bases from V and 0 bases from J, with 15 bases between. Germline V gene sequence: CDR1 MDHEN, CDR2 SYDVKM. The CDR3 covers 16 residues. The CDR3 nucleotides read TGTGCCAGCAGCACCAGGGTTTTCGACTCTGGAAACACCATATATTTT. As protein: CASSTRVFDSGNTIYF.

The chain employs TRBV6-1 and TRBJ2-2, with D perhaps matching TRBD1 (6 bases). Germline V CDR1 and CDR2: MNHNS, SASEGT. The V gene lost 6 bases and the J gene lost 1 base, with 9 bases spanning the gap. This CDR3 region has 14 residues. The CDR3 sequence is CASRVGQNTGELFF. CDR3 DNA sequence: TGTGCCAGCAGGGTGGGACAGAACACCGGGGAGCTGTTTTTT.

The chain joins TRBV11-2 to TRBJ2-3; 11 nucleotides align to TRBD2. V was clipped by 5 bases and J by 4 bases; unmatched bases: 5. The germline CDR1 and CDR2 sequences are SGHAT and FQNNGV. CDR3 length: 15 amino acids. CDR3 region: CASSIGTSGADTQYF. CDR3 DNA: TGTGCCAGCAGCATCGGGACTAGCGGCGCAGATACGCAGTATTTT.

The chain recombines TRBV6-5 with TRBJ2-3; a possible D gene is TRBD2 (6 bases). CDR3 size: 14 residues. Germline V CDR1 and CDR2: MNHEY, SVGAGI. Trimming removed 6 bases at V and 6 bases at J, with 16 bases between. The CDR3 bases are TGTGCCAGCAGACCGACTAGAAGGGCGGATACGCAGTATTTT. Translated: CASRPTRRADTQYF.

The chain recombines TRBV28 with TRBJ2-1, with 9 bases that match TRBD2. The germline CDR1 and CDR2 sequences are MDHEN and SYDVKM. This CDR3 has 16 residues. V lost 11 bases and J lost 4; bases outside the gene matches: 15. The CDR3 region is CASEFSGTSRYNEQFF. The CDR3 region has the DNA TGTGCCTCGGAGTTTTCCGGGACTAGCCGATACAATGAGCAGTTCTTC.

This clone was seen a handful of times. Other DNA sequences in the same sample also yield this CDR3. This chain connects TRBV5-5 to TRBJ2-7, with a possible D match to TRBD1 (5 bases). This CDR3 is built from 14 residues. V was clipped by 1 base and J by 0 bases, with 8 bases between them. Germline CDR1 is SGHKS and CDR2 is YYEKEE (reference sequence). The CDR3 DNA is TGTGCCAGCAGCTTGTTGGACAACTCCTACGAGCAGTACTTC. Translation gives CASSLLDNSYEQYF.

The chain carries TRBV27 and TRBJ1-1; possibly TRBD1 for D (6 bases). Trimming shortened V by 2 bases and J by 1 base, and 14 bases separated the two germline ends. The germline V gene has CDR1 MNHEY and CDR2 SMNVEV (reference sequence). The CDR3 is 16 residues long. CDR3 DNA sequence: TGTGCCAGCAGTTTAGCGGCAGGGGCTTGGAACACTGAAGCTTTCTTT. It specifies CASSLAAGAWNTEAFF.

This chain joins TRBV5-6 and TRBJ2-7; a possible D gene is TRBD1 (6 bases). Germline loops: CDR1 SGHDT, CDR2 YYEEEE. Trimming cost V 4 bases and J 1 base, with 12 bases left between them. The CDR3 is 14 amino acids. As DNA, the CDR3 is TGTGCCAGCAGCCCCAGGACAGCATCCTACGAGCAGTACTTC. This sequence encodes CASSPRTASYEQYF.

Regarding this clone: The same CDR3 is also encoded by other DNA sequences in this sample. The V gene is TRBV9, the J gene TRBJ2-2; D gene ambiguous. The V gene lost 2 bases and the J gene lost 5 bases, with 7 bases spanning the gap. The germline V gene encodes CDR1 SGDLS and CDR2 YYNGEE. The CDR3 runs 13 residues. CDR3 DNA sequence: TGTGCCAGCAGCGTGCAAGGGACCGGGGAGCTGTTTTTT. Translating it yields CASSVQGTGELFF. Based on the CDR3 plus reference TRBV9 and TRBJ2-2, the full variable domain is DSGVTQTPKHLITATGQRVTLRCSPRSGDLSVYWYQQSLDQGLQFLIQYYNGEERAKGNILERFSAQQFPDLHSELNLSSLELGDSALYFCASSVQGTGELFFGEGSRLTVL.

The CDR3 nucleotides are TGTGCCTGGAGTGTACCCGGACTAGCGGGGGTCACAGATACGCAGTATTTT. Its translation: CAWSVPGLAGVTDTQYF. The chain couples TRBV30 to TRBJ2-3; 13 nucleotides match TRBD2. In germline, CDR1 is GTSNPN, CDR2 SVGIG (reference sequence). The CDR3 has 17 residues. V lost 0 bases, J lost 2 bases, and 5 bases stayed unmatched.

The sample holds one count of this clone. V is TRBV27 and J is TRBJ2-1; D call uncertain. The CDR3 runs 11 residues. Trimming took off 4 bases at V and 7 bases at J, with 5 bases between the two ends. The germline V gene has CDR1 MNHEY and CDR2 SMNVEV (reference sequence). In DNA form, the CDR3 reads TGTGCCAGCAGTTACTTAAATGAGCAGTTCTTC. Encoded protein: CASSYLNEQFF.

This rearrangement joins TRBV2 to TRBJ2-7; possibly TRBD2 for D (6 bases). The CDR3 length is 13 residues. CDR1 and CDR2 (germline): SNHLY, FYNNEI. V was cut by 8 bases and J by 2 bases, with 13 bases left in between. The CDR3 nucleotides are TGTGCCAGCTCGTCTAGCGCCGCCTACGAGCAGTACTTC. This codes for CASSSSAAYEQYF. The entire variable domain, with the rest obtained from reference TRBV2 and TRBJ2-7, is as follows: EPEVTQTPSHQVTQMGQEVILRCVPISNHLYFYWYRQILGQKVEFLVSFYNNEISEKSEIFDDQFSVERPDGSNFTLKIRSTKLEDSAMYFCASSSSAAYEQYFGPGTRLTVT.

The chain employs TRBV9 and TRBJ2-7; the D is unclear. V lost 0 bases and J lost 5, with 12 bases in between. The germline CDR1 and CDR2 sequences are SGDLS and YYNGEE. The CDR3 has 14 residues. CDR3 nucleotides: TGTGCCAGCAGCGTAGGGGTCACCCCGCACGAGCAGTACTTC. Encoded protein: CASSVGVTPHEQYF.

This clone occurred a few times. The sample has other DNA sequences that encode this CDR3 too. The gene calls are TRBV11-2 and TRBJ2-5; the D gene is possibly TRBD2 (5 bases). The germline V gene has CDR1 SGHAT and CDR2 FQNNGV. V dropped 2 bases and J dropped 5 bases, with 12 bases sitting between them. This CDR3 spans 14 amino acids. The CDR3 loop is CASSLSPGTETQYF. In DNA form, the CDR3 reads TGTGCCAGCAGCTTATCCCCGGGAACGGAGACCCAGTACTTC. Full variable domain (missing parts from reference TRBV11-2 and TRBJ2-5): EAGVAQSPRYKIIEKRQSVAFWCNPISGHATLYWYQQILGQGPKLLIQFQNNGVVDDSQLPKDRFSAERLKGVDSTLKIQPAKLEDSAVYLCASSLSPGTETQYFGPGTRLLVL.

The chain links TRBV5-4 to TRBJ2-5; a weak D match, TRBD2 (5 bases). The germline V and J ends were trimmed by 5 bases and 5 bases, with 16 bases remaining between them. Germline values: CDR1 SGHNT, CDR2 YYREEE (reference sequence). The CDR3 totals 14 residues. CDR3 loop: CASSFVEGAETQYF. CDR3 DNA: TGTGCCAGCAGTTTTGTTGAGGGTGCGGAGACCCAGTACTTC.

The chain is built from TRBV11-1 and TRBJ2-1, with 7 bases identical to TRBD2. Germline V gene sequence: CDR1 SGHAT, CDR2 FQDESV (reference sequence). This CDR3 has 18 amino acids. V was clipped by 5 bases and J by 0 bases; unmatched bases: 13. The CDR3 DNA sequence: TGTGCCAGCAGCGGTTATTCTAGCGGAATCAGCTCCTACAATGAGCAGTTCTTC. Translated: CASSGYSSGISSYNEQFF.